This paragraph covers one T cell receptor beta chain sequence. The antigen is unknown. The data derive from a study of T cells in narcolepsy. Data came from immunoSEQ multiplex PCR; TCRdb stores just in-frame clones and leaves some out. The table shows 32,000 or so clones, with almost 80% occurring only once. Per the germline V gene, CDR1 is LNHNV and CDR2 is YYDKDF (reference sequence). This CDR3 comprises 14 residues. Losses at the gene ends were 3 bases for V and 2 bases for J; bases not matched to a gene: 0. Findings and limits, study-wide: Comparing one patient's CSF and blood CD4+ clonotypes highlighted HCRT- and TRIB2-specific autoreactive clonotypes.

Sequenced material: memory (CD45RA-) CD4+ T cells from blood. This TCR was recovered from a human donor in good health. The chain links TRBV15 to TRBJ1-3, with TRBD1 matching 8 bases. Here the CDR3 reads CATSRDRAGNTIYF. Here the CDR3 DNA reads TGTGCCACCAGCAGGGACAGGGCTGGAAACACCATATATTTT. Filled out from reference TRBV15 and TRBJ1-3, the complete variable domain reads DAMVIQNPRYQVTQFGKPVTLSCSQTLNHNVMYWYQQKSSQAPKLLFHYYDKDFNNEADTPDNFQSRRPNTSFCFLDIRSPGLGDTAMYLCATSRDRAGNTIYFGEGSWLTVV.